This note documents a single TCR beta chain sequence. The data originate from a study of OX40 agonist ivuxolimab in advanced cancers. V shed 0 bases and J shed 2 bases, with 10 bases lying between them. The CDR3 sequence is 15 residues long. CDR1 is MNHEY, CDR2 SMNVEV, per germline (reference sequence). Assay: immunoSEQ multiplex PCR; the TCRdb copy retains only in-frame clones and omits some. The table records 98,000 or so clones, about 85% of them present only once. The TCR comes from an adult with an advanced solid tumor such as melanoma, head and neck, liver or kidney cancer. V usage is TRBV27 and J usage is TRBJ1-1; TRBD1 might be the D (6 bases). Sequenced here: CD4+ or CD8+ T cells sorted from blood, sampled in a trial of the OX40 agonist ivuxolimab. The chain's CDR3 is CASSLSGRGNTEAFF. The CDR3 DNA follows: TGTGCCAGCAGTTTATCAGGCAGGGGTAACACTGAAGCTTTCTTT.